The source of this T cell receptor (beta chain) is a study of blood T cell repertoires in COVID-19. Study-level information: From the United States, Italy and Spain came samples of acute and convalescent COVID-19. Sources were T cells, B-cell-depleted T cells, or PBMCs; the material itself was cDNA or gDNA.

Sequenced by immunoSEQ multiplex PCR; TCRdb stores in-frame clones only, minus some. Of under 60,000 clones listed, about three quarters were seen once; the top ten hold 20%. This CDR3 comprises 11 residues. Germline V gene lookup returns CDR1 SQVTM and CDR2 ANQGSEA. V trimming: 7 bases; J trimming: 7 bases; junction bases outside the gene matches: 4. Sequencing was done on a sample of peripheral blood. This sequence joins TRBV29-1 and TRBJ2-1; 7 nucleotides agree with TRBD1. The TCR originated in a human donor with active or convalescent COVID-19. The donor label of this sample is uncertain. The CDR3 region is CSAGQANEQFF. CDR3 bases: TGCAGCGCTGGACAGGCGAATGAGCAGTTCTTC.